Following are 21 T cell receptor beta chains from one sample sequenced in a study of Ad26.COV2.S vaccination and SARS-CoV-2 variants. The treatment is: some 19 received Ad26.COV2.S at low or high dose, single or two shots; roughly five received placebo; per-sample allocation not given. Sampling took place 63 days after the first vaccine or placebo injection. Generated by immunoSEQ multiplex PCR, the TCRdb table keeps only in-frame clones and is missing some. The sample records a few hundred thousand clones, 87% being singletons. The source material was peripheral blood, sampled in a trial of Ad26.COV2.S vaccine versus placebo. All receptors come from a person between 18 and 65 years old who received the Ad26.COV2.S COVID-19 vaccine or a placebo.

The chain employs TRBV11-1 and TRBJ2-3; D is uncertain. The CDR3 runs 15 residues. Trimming cost V 5 bases and J 2 bases, with 14 bases left between them. Germline loops: CDR1 SGHAT, CDR2 FQDESV (reference sequence). This CDR3 is CASSLLKRYTDTQYF. The CDR3 DNA follows: TGTGCCAGCAGCCTGCTGAAGAGGTACACAGATACGCAGTATTTT. Drawing the rest from reference TRBV11-1 and TRBJ2-3, the complete variable domain is EAEVAQSPRYKITEKSQAVAFWCDPISGHATLYWYRQILGQGPELLVQFQDESVVDDSQLPKDRFSAERLKGVDSTLKIQPAELGDSAMYLCASSLLKRYTDTQYFGPGTRLTVL.

The genes are TRBV9 and TRBJ1-4, with D tentatively TRBD1 (5 bases). The CDR3 has 12 amino acids. Germline CDR1 and CDR2: SGDLS and YYNGEE. V lost 3 bases and J lost 8, with 8 bases in between. The CDR3 loop reads CASSAGDEKLFF. The CDR3 DNA reads as TGTGCCAGCAGCGCGGGGGACGAAAAACTGTTTTTT.

This chain links TRBV13 with TRBJ1-1; no definite D call. The CDR3 extends over 12 amino acids. Germline V gene data show CDR1 as PRHDT and CDR2 as FYEKMQ (reference sequence). The V end lost 5 bases, the J end lost 1 base, and 5 bases lay between the germline ends. The CDR3 spells CASSHGNTEAFF. The CDR3 bases are TGTGCCAGCAGCCACGGGAACACTGAAGCTTTCTTT. The variable domain in full, with the rest retrieved from reference TRBV13 and TRBJ1-1, is AAGVIQSPRHLIKEKRETATLKCYPIPRHDTVYWYQQGPGQDPQFLISFYEKMQSDKGSIPDRFSAQQFSDYHSELNMSSLELGDSALYFCASSHGNTEAFFGQGTRLTVV.

This clone turned up a few times. The rearrangement uses TRBV5-1 and TRBJ1-4; the D gene is possibly TRBD1 (6 bases). This CDR3 spans 15 amino acids. The V end lost 3 bases, the J end lost 6 bases, and 15 bases lay between the germline ends. Germline loops: CDR1 SGHRS, CDR2 YFSETQ. Here the CDR3 reads CASSWGRGGDEKLFF. In DNA, the CDR3 is TGCGCCAGCAGCTGGGGCAGGGGAGGAGATGAAAAACTGTTTTTT.

The rearrangement uses TRBV6-4 and TRBJ2-1; TRBD2 matches 10 bases. J lost 9 bases, V lost 6 bases, and 8 bases had no gene match. Germline CDR1 is MRHNA and CDR2 is SNTAGT. There are 14 residues in the CDR3. The CDR3 spells CASSLSGGAREQFF. In DNA form, the CDR3 reads TGTGCCAGCAGCCTCAGCGGGGGGGCACGTGAGCAGTTCTTC.

A note on this clone: Its ends do not fully match the called genes, so a read error is possible. The chain links TRBV27 to TRBJ2-1; the D gene is possibly TRBD1 (6 bases). Germline CDR1 reads MNHEY; CDR2 reads SMNVEV (reference sequence). The CDR3 covers 13 residues. CDR3 region: CASRLDSPNEQFF. In DNA form, the CDR3 reads TGTGCCAGCCGTTTGGACAGCCCCAATGAGCAGTTCTTC.

The V call is TRBV5-4, the J call TRBJ2-6; no firm D call. Germline values: CDR1 SGHNT, CDR2 YYREEE (reference sequence). V lost 1 base and J 2 bases, leaving 4 bases between the germline ends. The CDR3 runs to 14 residues. The DNA of the CDR3 is TGTGCCAGCAGCTTGCCGGCTGGGGCCAACGTCCTGACTTTC. It encodes CASSLPAGANVLTF.

The V gene is TRBV6-5, the J gene TRBJ1-2; 7 bases line up with TRBD1. Germline lookup yields CDR1 MNHEY and CDR2 SVGAGI. CDR3 length equals 13 residues. The trim removed 0 bases at V and 6 bases at J, leaving 1 base unmatched. CDR3 DNA sequence: TGTGCCAGCAGTTACTCGACAGGGAATGGCTACACCTTC. This codes for CASSYSTGNGYTF.

V and J are TRBV15 and TRBJ2-2; D unclear. This CDR3 spans 16 amino acids. V was pared by 5 bases and J by 0 bases, with 13 bases between. Germline V gene lookup returns CDR1 LNHNV and CDR2 YYDKDF (reference sequence). CDR3: CATSPPQRSNTGELFF. CDR3 in DNA: TGTGCCACCAGCCCCCCCCAGCGATCGAACACCGGGGAGCTGTTTTTT.

This clone was seen only once. The chain joins TRBV29-1 to TRBJ2-1; D not certain. This CDR3 is built from 13 residues. Between the trimmed V and J ends, which lost 4 bases and 0 bases, there was a span of 7 bases. CDR1 and CDR2 from the germline V gene are SQVTM and ANQGSEA. Written as DNA, the CDR3 is TGCAGCGTTGGCTCCAGCTCCTACAATGAGCAGTTCTTC. The encoded protein is CSVGSSSYNEQFF.

The rearrangement uses TRBV30 and TRBJ2-5; D gene uncertain. The CDR3 runs 13 residues. Trimming pared 2 bases from V and 2 bases from J, leaving 9 bases between. The germline V gene has CDR1 GTSNPN and CDR2 SVGIG (reference sequence). The CDR3 reads CAWSLGIQETQYF. CDR3 in DNA: TGTGCCTGGAGTCTGGGTATACAAGAGACCCAGTACTTC.

The chain is built from TRBV25-1 and TRBJ1-3; D is perhaps TRBD1 (5 bases). Trimming left V 3 bases short and J 3 bases short, with 12 bases between. CDR3 size: 15 residues. The germline V gene encodes CDR1 MGHDK and CDR2 SYGVNS. The CDR3 bases are TGTGCCAGCAGTGACCCCAGGGAGGGTGGAAACACCATATATTTT. This translates into CASSDPREGGNTIYF.

This clone showed up just a few times. The chain joins TRBV12-5 to TRBJ2-7; 7 bases are a match to TRBD1. Trimming cost V 1 base and J 3 bases; bases outside gene matches: 0. Looked up from germline, CDR1 is LGHNT and CDR2 is FRNRAP. The CDR3 is 13 residues long. Here the CDR3 DNA reads TGTGCTAGTGGTTTGGGACAGGGCTACGAGCAGTACTTC. Translating it yields CASGLGQGYEQYF. The variable domain in full, with the rest retrieved from reference TRBV12-5 and TRBJ2-7, is DARVTQTPRHKVTEMGQEVTMRCQPILGHNTVFWYRQTMMQGLELLAYFRNRAPLDDSGMPKDRFSAEMPDATLATLKIQPSEPRDSAVYFCASGLGQGYEQYFGPGTRLTVT.

The chain uses TRBV19 and TRBJ1-1; a weak D match, TRBD1 (5 bases). Germline V gene data show CDR1 as LNHDA and CDR2 as SQIVND (reference sequence). This CDR3 has 14 residues. Trimming took 7 bases from V and 0 from J, leaving 12 bases between them. The CDR3 spells CASTIDSLNTEAFF. In DNA, the CDR3 is TGTGCCAGTACCATTGACAGTTTGAACACTGAAGCTTTCTTT.

This chain joins TRBV7-9 and TRBJ2-7; a possible D gene is TRBD2 (6 bases). V was trimmed by 6 bases and J by 4 bases, leaving 22 bases between them. Germline values: CDR1 SEHNR, CDR2 FQNEAQ (reference sequence). The CDR3 is 16 amino acids. CDR3 bases: TGTGCCAGCAGTCCACGCGGAGGGGAGGCTTCATACGAGCAGTACTTC. Translated: CASSPRGGEASYEQYF.

V usage is TRBV6-5 and J usage is TRBJ2-7; maybe TRBD2 (6 bases). The CDR3 is 14 residues long. Germline CDR1 is MNHEY and CDR2 is SVGAGI. Between the trimmed V and J ends, which lost 6 bases and 4 bases, there was a span of 16 bases. CDR3 loop: CASSLEGTLYEQYF. In DNA, the CDR3 is TGTGCCAGCAGCTTGGAGGGTACTTTGTACGAGCAGTACTTC.

This clone was observed a handful of times. This chain joins TRBV6-5 and TRBJ1-5; TRBD1 matches at 7 bases. The V gene end was trimmed by 6 bases and the J gene end by 4 bases; junction bases not matched to a gene: 9. The CDR3 consists of 15 residues. Germline V CDR1 and CDR2: MNHEY, SVGAGI. The CDR3, as DNA: TGTGCCAGCAGACGGGATCCGACAGGGAATCAGCCCCAGCATTTT. This translates into CASRRDPTGNQPQHF.

The chain recombines TRBV4-2 with TRBJ1-3; no clear D gene. Between the trimmed V and J ends, which lost 0 bases and 0 bases, there was a span of 18 bases. The CDR3 has 19 residues. Germline V lookup: CDR1 LGHNA, CDR2 YNFKEQ. CDR3 protein: CASSQEVRGPESSGNTIYF. In nucleotides, the CDR3 is TGTGCCAGCAGCCAAGAGGTAAGAGGGCCGGAATCCTCTGGAAACACCATATATTTT.

The rearrangement uses TRBV25-1 and TRBJ1-6; 8 bases fit TRBD1. There are 15 residues in the CDR3. With 1 base clipped from V and 6 bases from J, the junction kept 2 bases outside the gene matches. Looked up from germline, CDR1 is MGHDK and CDR2 is SYGVNS. CDR3 DNA sequence: TGTGCCAGCAGTGAATCTGACAGGGGTAATTCACCCCTCCACTTT. As protein: CASSESDRGNSPLHF.

The genes are TRBV6-5 and TRBJ1-5, with TRBD1 identical over 10 bases. The CDR3 runs 15 residues. V lost 5 bases to trimming and J lost 6 bases; unmatched junction nucleotides: 7. Germline CDR1 and CDR2: MNHEY and SVGAGI. The CDR3 protein is CASSLRRDRGQPQHF. The CDR3 coding sequence is TGTGCCAGCAGTCTGCGTCGGGACAGGGGTCAGCCCCAGCATTTT.

This rearrangement joins TRBV5-6 to TRBJ2-7, with a tentative D call TRBD1 (6 bases). Germline V gene sequence: CDR1 SGHDT, CDR2 YYEEEE. The CDR3 covers 16 residues. Trimming stripped 0 bases from V and 2 bases from J, with 15 bases between. The CDR3 sequence: CASSLEGGRGPYEQYF. In DNA form, the CDR3 reads TGTGCCAGCAGCTTGGAGGGCGGCAGGGGTCCCTACGAGCAGTACTTC.